This T cell receptor beta chain was identified in a study of cytomegalovirus exposure and HLA in healthy donors. The PCR made use of 60 Vbeta and 13 Jbeta primers. Generated by immunoSEQ multiplex PCR, the TCRdb table keeps only in-frame clones and is missing some. The sample records more than 95,000 clones, approximately 12% being singletons. About this clone itself: What it recognizes is unknown.

Study-level points and caveats: It was shown in a later analysis that HLA-associated TCR beta chains were more clonally expanded than other, equally common chains. TCR beta V segments were, for the most part, productive about 87% or about 30% of the time in an earlier analysis.

Germline-derived CDR1 and CDR2 are SGHDT and YYEEEE. There are 13 residues in the CDR3. Trimming removed 0 bases from V and 3 bases from J, with 4 bases in between. The chain has TRBV5-6 and TRBJ2-1; D not certain. The sequence was collected from a man aged 40-55 years in good health and CMV-seropositive. The sample comprised PBMCs. CDR3 region: CASSLERYNEQFF. CDR3 DNA: TGTGCCAGCAGCTTGGAGCGCTACAATGAGCAGTTCTTC.